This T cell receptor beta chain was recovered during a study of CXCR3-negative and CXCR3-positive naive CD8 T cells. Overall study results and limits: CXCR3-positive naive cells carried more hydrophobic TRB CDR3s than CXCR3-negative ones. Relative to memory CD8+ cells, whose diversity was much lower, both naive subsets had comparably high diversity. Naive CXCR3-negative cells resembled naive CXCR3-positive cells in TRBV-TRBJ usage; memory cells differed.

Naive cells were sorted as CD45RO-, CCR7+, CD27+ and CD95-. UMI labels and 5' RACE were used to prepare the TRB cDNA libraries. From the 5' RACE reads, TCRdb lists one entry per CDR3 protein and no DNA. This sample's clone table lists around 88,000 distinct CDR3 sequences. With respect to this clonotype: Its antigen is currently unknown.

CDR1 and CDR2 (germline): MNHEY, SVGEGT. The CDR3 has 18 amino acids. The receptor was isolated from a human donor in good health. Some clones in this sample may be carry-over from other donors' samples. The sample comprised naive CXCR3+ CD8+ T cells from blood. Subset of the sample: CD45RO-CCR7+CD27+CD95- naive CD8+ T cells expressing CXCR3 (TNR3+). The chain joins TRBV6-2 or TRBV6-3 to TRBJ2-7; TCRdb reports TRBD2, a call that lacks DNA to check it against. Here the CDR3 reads CASSYSGSGTSGSYEQYF.